This TCR beta chain originates from a study of blood T cell repertoires in COVID-19 (TCRdb year 2020). With regard to the full study: The collaborator samples originated in the United States, Italy and Spain and spanned the acute and convalescent phases of COVID-19. The prospective study material was composed of cDNA or gDNA derived from T cells, B-cell-depleted T cells, or PBMCs. Subjects who had been exposed to COVID-19, were actively infected with it, or had recovered from it provided the deeply sampled blood TCRbeta repertoires that made up the dataset. The repertoires were released in a freely available public database meant as a resource for research on the immune response to SARS-CoV-2. Samples were obtained from the ongoing ImmuneRACE study (first 160 participants) and from over 1,000 subjects provided by 6 global collaborators. A de-identified subject ID, COVID-19 status, age in years and sex were almost always included in the sample metadata. Where available, HLA class I and class II types were taken from metadata supplied by the sample provider and were not determined by assay-based typing.

CDR1 is given as MNHEY and CDR2 as SMNVEV, both from the germline V gene (reference sequence). The junction shows trimming of 8 bases on V and 5 bases on J, and the gene matches do not reach 6 bases of it. Counted from cysteine to phenylalanine, this CDR3 has 14 amino acids. Of all the DNA, just the CDR3 is kept, 42 bases in frame from base 1. Participants in the prospective study were enrolled through a virtual design, were aged about 18 to 90 years, and lived in 24 United States geographic areas. In the prospective study, cohorts were assigned on the basis of participant-reported clinical history obtained from a screening survey and a study questionnaire. ImmuneRACE Cohort 3 recovered participants were defined by two consecutive negative NP/OP PCR tests, healthcare professional clearance, or symptom resolution. In the prospective study, whole blood, serum and a nasopharyngeal or oropharyngeal swab were collected from each participant by mobile phlebotomists. Participants in the prospective study had the option to provide additional blood draws and questionnaires over a roughly 2-month period. Prospective study blood samples were shipped either frozen or at room temperature before DNA extraction.

The research as a whole found: Clinical and demographic metadata were provided uncurated, with the amount varying by source and participant.

Of note for this clone: Its antigen is not yet known. No base-level quality is on record; no much larger clone is a single base apart.

The immunoSEQ Assay, a bias-controlled multiplex PCR, was used to amplify TCRbeta CDR3 regions from genomic DNA. Concerning the study's data processing: The number of nucleated cells in each sample was estimated by amplification of reference gene primers within the assay. Sequence reads were collapsed and filtered to measure the absolute abundance of every unique TCRbeta CDR3 rearrangement. For each sample, productive Simpson clonality was calculated by taking the square root of Simpson's diversity index across productive rearrangements. TCRdb retrieved this table from immuneACCESS and kept in-frame rearrangements only. Not all clones are present; in checked studies, unresolved V genes account for under half, and no reason is known for the remainder. V and J calls and clone size are given by that table; D and trimming were obtained from the DNA. The sample table holds roughly 280,000 clones, of which about 87% were seen once. The ten largest clones add up to around 3% of the sample.

This receptor was taken from a woman aged 50 to 60 who had recovered from COVID-19. The source material was PBMCs or T cells enriched from blood (not recorded which). This receptor chain uses TRBV27 and TRBJ2-1, and 10 junctional nucleotides match TRBD2. The DNA is as follows: TGTGCCAGCGGCCGGACTAGCGGAAACAATGAGCAGTTCTTC. Its protein product is CASGRTSGNNEQFF.